This T cell receptor beta chain originates from a study of T cells after posttransplantation cyclophosphamide. This CDR3 is 14 amino acids long. Trimming cost V 3 bases and J 1 base, with 9 bases left between them. Germline V gives CDR1 LNHDA, CDR2 SQIVND (reference sequence). The related graft donor's blood sample was taken on the day of bone marrow donation. Study-level findings and limits: Donor-recipient repertoire similarity was low at 1-2 months, rising over year one.

The method was immunoSEQ multiplex PCR; TCRdb's version includes in-frame clones alone and lacks a portion of them. Altogether about 24,000 clones were found in the sample, and no singletons occur. Comment on this clone: Its antigen is undetermined.

The rearrangement uses TRBV19 and TRBJ2-5; D gene ambiguous. Specimen: PBMCs. This sequence originates from a woman aged 55 to 70 in good health, CMV-negative, and a related stem cell transplant donor. DNA for the CDR3: TGTGCCAGTAGTATTCTTGGCAGCCAAGAGACCCAGTACTTC. As protein: CASSILGSQETQYF. The whole variable domain, filled in from reference TRBV19 and TRBJ2-5, reads DGGITQSPKYLFRKEGQNVTLSCEQNLNHDAMYWYRQDPGQGLRLIYYSQIVNDFQKGDIAEGYSVSREKKESFPLTVTSAQKNPTAFYLCASSILGSQETQYFGPGTRLLVL.